This T cell receptor beta chain is drawn from a study of blood T cell repertoires in COVID-19. Study overall: Sites in the United States, Italy and Spain provided acute and convalescent COVID-19 samples. Sources were T cells, B-cell-depleted T cells, or PBMCs; the material itself was cDNA or gDNA.

This CDR3 has 18 residues. From germline, CDR1 is MNHNY and CDR2 SVGAGI (reference sequence). The trim removed 5 bases at V and 14 bases at J, leaving 23 bases unmatched. Sequenced by immunoSEQ multiplex PCR; TCRdb stores in-frame clones only, minus some. The top ten clones hold approximately 15% of a sample with about 88,000 clones, around 90% of them seen once. Sequencing used peripheral blood. The clonotype was recovered from a male donor with acute or convalescent COVID-19. The rearrangement uses TRBV6-6 and TRBJ1-6; 8 nucleotides line up with TRBD1. CDR3 residues: CASSRTSGTGLLFLTLHF. The CDR3 coding sequence is TGTGCCAGCAGTCGCACTTCCGGGACAGGTCTCTTATTCCTTACCCTCCACTTT.